This T cell receptor beta chain was sequenced for a study of type 1 and type 2 diabetes patients. PCR was run on genomic DNA. The TCR beta CDR3 region was amplified using 30 forward and 13 reverse primers. Via MiXCR, TCRdb re-called the multiplex PCR reads, giving one row per CDR3 protein. The sample contains around 300,000 distinct CDR3 sequences, roughly 48% of which appear only once. This clonotype showed up just a few times. The sample consisted of peripheral blood mononuclear cells (PBMCs). The origin of this receptor is a man between 18 and 35 years old with type 2 diabetes.

The CDR3 nucleotides are TGTGCCAGTAGATCGACTAGCGCCAATGAGCAGTTCTTC. This translates into CASRSTSANEQFF. The V call is TRBV19, the J call TRBJ2-1; TRBD2 agrees at 8 bases. J lost 6 bases, V lost 6 bases, and 4 bases had no gene match. The V gene's germline CDR1 is LNHDA and CDR2 SQIVND (reference sequence). The CDR3 is 13 residues long.